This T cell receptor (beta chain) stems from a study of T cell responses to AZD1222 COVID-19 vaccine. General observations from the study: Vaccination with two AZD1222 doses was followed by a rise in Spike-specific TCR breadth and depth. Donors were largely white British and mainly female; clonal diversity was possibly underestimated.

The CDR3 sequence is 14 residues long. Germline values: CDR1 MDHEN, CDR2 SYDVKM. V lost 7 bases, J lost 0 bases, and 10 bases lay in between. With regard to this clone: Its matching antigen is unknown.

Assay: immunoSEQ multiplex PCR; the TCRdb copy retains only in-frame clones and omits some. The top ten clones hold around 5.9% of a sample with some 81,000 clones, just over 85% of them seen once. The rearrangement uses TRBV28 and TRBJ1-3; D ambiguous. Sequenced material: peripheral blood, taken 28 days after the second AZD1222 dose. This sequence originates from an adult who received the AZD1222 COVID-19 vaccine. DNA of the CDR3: TGTGCCAGCATGAGAGGAAGCTCTGGAAACACCATATATTTT. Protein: CASMRGSSGNTIYF.